These T cell receptor beta chains were read from a single sample in a study of T-cell memory formation after mild COVID-19. In TCRdb, the 5' RACE reads were re-called with MiXCR into one record per CDR3 protein. The repertoire holds roughly 580,000 distinct CDR3 sequences, with roughly 18% as singletons. Material: PBMCs or a T cell subset sorted from them (not recorded which). The receptors were sampled from an adult woman who had mild COVID-19 (a few samples of this study predate the infection). Cell type and time point are not known. The CDR3 runs from the conserved cysteine through the conserved F or W. A D gene is named only where the DNA matches it firmly. Size is stated for part of the rows, as once, few or many counts, or as a class when the clone is expanded.

d_call j_call clone_size v_call cdr3_aa cdr3_nt
TRBD2 TRBJ2-7 few TRBV30 CAWSRGGAQEQYF TGTGCCTGGAGTCGCGGGGGGGCGCAGGAGCAGTACTTC
TRBD1 TRBJ1-2 many TRBV30 CAWSAINRGGNYGYTF TGTGCCTGGAGTGCAATTAACAGGGGAGGAAACTATGGCTACACCTTC
NA TRBJ2-7 many TRBV29-1 CSVGAAREQYF TGCAGCGTTGGCGCTGCGCGGGAGCAGTACTTC
TRBD1 TRBJ2-3 few TRBV7-9 CASSSPGTGTDTQYF TGTGCCAGCAGCTCCCCCGGGACAGGGACAGATACGCAGTATTTT
NA TRBJ2-5 NA TRBV7-8 CASSLEYRVGGETQYF TGTGCCAGCAGCTTAGAGTACAGGGTCGGCGGGGAGACCCAGTACTTC
NA TRBJ1-5 NA TRBV7-8 CASSQYADNQPQHF TGTGCCAGCAGCCAATACGCTGACAATCAGCCCCAGCATTTT
NA TRBJ2-4 few TRBV10-3 CAIGQGGRLFENIQYF TGTGCCATCGGGCAGGGGGGCCGATTGTTTGAAAACATTCAGTACTTC
NA TRBJ1-1 few TRBV9 CASSGSPSSSWAEAFF TGTGCCAGCAGCGGATCCCCAAGCTCATCGTGGGCTGAAGCTTTCTTT
NA TRBJ1-1 many TRBV7-3 CASSVRGFTEAFF TGTGCCAGCAGCGTCCGGGGCTTCACTGAAGCTTTCTTT
TRBD1 TRBJ1-1 once TRBV2 CASRPQGASGNTEAFF TGTGCCAGCAGACCCCAGGGGGCTTCGGGGAACACTGAAGCTTTCTTT
TRBD1 TRBJ1-2 NA TRBV25-1 CASSDWDRTNYGYTF TGTGCCAGCAGTGACTGGGACAGAACCAACTATGGCTACACCTTC
TRBD1 TRBJ2-7 few TRBV25-1 CASSDSGTGDYEQYF TGTGCCAGCAGTGACTCCGGGACAGGGGACTACGAGCAGTACTTC
NA TRBJ2-6 few TRBV11-3 CASSFRGREHGANVLTF TGTGCCAGCAGCTTTCGGGGCAGGGAGCATGGGGCCAACGTCCTGACTTTC
TRBD2 TRBJ2-1 NA TRBV5-6 CASSLAVLANEQFF TGTGCCAGCAGCTTGGCGGTACTAGCGAATGAGCAGTTCTTC